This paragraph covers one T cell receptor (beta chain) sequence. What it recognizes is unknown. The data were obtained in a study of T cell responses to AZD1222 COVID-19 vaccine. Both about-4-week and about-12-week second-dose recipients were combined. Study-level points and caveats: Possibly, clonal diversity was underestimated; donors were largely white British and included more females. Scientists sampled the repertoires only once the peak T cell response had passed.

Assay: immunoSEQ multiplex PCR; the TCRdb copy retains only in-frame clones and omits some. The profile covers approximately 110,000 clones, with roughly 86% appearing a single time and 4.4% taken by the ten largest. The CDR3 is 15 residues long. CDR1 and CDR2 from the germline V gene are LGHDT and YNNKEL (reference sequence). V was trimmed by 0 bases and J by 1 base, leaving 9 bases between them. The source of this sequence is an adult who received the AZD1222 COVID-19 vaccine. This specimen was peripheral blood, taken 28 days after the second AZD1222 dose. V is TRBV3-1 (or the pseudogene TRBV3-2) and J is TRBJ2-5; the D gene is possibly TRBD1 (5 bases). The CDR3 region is CASSQDVGPQETQYF. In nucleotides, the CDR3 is TGTGCCAGCAGCCAAGATGTGGGGCCCCAAGAGACCCAGTACTTC.